Below are 23 T cell receptor beta chains sequenced from a single sample in a study of memory CD4+ T cells and cytomegalovirus serostatus (dated by TCRdb to about 2019). Library prep was done by the immunoSEQ multiplex PCR assay. TCRdb re-hosts the immuneACCESS table, in-frame sequences only. Its copies lack some clones; in the studies checked, an unresolved V gene accounts for under half of them, and the cause for the rest is not known. For this sample there are approximately 41,000 clones; about three quarters appear just once. 5% to 7% of the sample is in the top ten clones. Single viable CD3+CD4+CD8-CD45RO+ cells were sorted as memory CD4+ T cells on a FACSAria II. Sample: memory CD4+ T cells from blood. These receptors came from an adult in good health and CMV-seronegative.

The gene calls are TRBV5-1 and TRBJ1-5; D uncertain. Between the trimmed V and J ends, which lost 0 bases and 3 bases, there was a span of 10 bases. In germline, CDR1 is SGHRS, CDR2 YFSETQ. The CDR3 runs 15 residues. This CDR3 reads CASSLDGQVNQPQHF. As DNA, the CDR3 is TGCGCCAGCAGCTTGGATGGGCAGGTCAATCAGCCCCAGCATTTT.

This clone turned up a few times. The chain is built from TRBV19 and TRBJ1-1; no reliable D call. CDR1 LNHDA and CDR2 SQIVND come from the germline V gene (reference sequence). Trimming shortened V by 4 bases and J by 6 bases, and 15 bases separated the two germline ends. The CDR3 totals 14 residues. In nucleotides, the CDR3 is TGTGCCAGTAGTACACAGCGGGTCCAACCTGAAGCTTTCTTT. Translated, it gives CASSTQRVQPEAFF. Together with reference TRBV19 and TRBJ1-1, the CDR3 gives the full variable domain: DGGITQSPKYLFRKEGQNVTLSCEQNLNHDAMYWYRQDPGQGLRLIYYSQIVNDFQKGDIAEGYSVSREKKESFPLTVTSAQKNPTAFYLCASSTQRVQPEAFFGQGTRLTVV.

This clone was found a few times. The chain has TRBV19 and TRBJ2-5; D remains ambiguous. V lost 1 base, J lost 8 bases, and 17 bases lay in between. The CDR3 is 15 amino acids. CDR1 is LNHDA and CDR2 is SQIVND in the germline V gene (reference sequence). The CDR3 reads CASSIAVDPRRTQYF. CDR3 DNA sequence: TGTGCCAGTAGTATAGCGGTCGACCCCCGACGCACCCAGTACTTC.

Only one count was recorded for this clone. V usage is TRBV6-6 and J usage is TRBJ2-5; D is ambiguous. V was shortened by 2 bases and J by 3 bases, with 16 bases between the two germline ends. Germline values: CDR1 MNHNY, CDR2 SVGAGI (reference sequence). The CDR3 covers 16 residues. The CDR3 coding sequence is TGTGCCAGCAGTTACCCAAATACTCAAAGGGAAGAGACCCAGTACTTC. This translates into CASSYPNTQREETQYF.

The rearrangement joins TRBV27 to TRBJ2-2; D gene unclear. Germline CDR1 reads MNHEY; CDR2 reads SMNVEV (reference sequence). Trimming removed 0 bases at V and 6 bases at J, with 2 bases between. CDR3 length: 12 amino acids. The CDR3 DNA follows: TGTGCCAGCAGTTTATCCGCCGGGGAGCTGTTTTTT. Translated: CASSLSAGELFF.

The V call is TRBV15, the J call TRBJ2-7; D remains unclear. The germline CDR1 and CDR2 sequences are LNHNV and YYDKDF (reference sequence). This CDR3 has 12 amino acids. V lost 0 bases and J lost 6, with 6 bases in between. In nucleotides, the CDR3 is TGTGCCACCAGCAGAGATTCGAGCGAGCAGTACTTC. This sequence encodes CATSRDSSEQYF.

V usage is TRBV10-3 and J usage is TRBJ2-1, with D maybe TRBD1 (5 bases). With 8 bases removed from V and 8 bases from J, the gap between germline ends came to 13 bases. The CDR3 length is 12 residues. Germline V gene lookup returns CDR1 ENHRY and CDR2 SYGVKD. The CDR3, as DNA: TGTGCCATCGGGGCAGTGGGCGATGAGCAGTTCTTC. It codes for CAIGAVGDEQFF.

V gene TRBV25-1 combines with J gene TRBJ2-1; 10 bases line up with TRBD2. CDR3 length: 15 residues. Germline loops: CDR1 MGHDK, CDR2 SYGVNS. Losses at the gene ends were 3 bases for V and 7 bases for J; bases not matched to a gene: 6. This chain's CDR3 is CASSDPSGGSNEQFF. Written as DNA, the CDR3 is TGTGCCAGCAGTGACCCTAGCGGGGGATCTAATGAGCAGTTCTTC.

V is TRBV4-1 and J is TRBJ1-4; possible D gene TRBD1, 6 bases. Germline CDR1 MGHRA, CDR2 YSYEKL. There are 15 residues in the CDR3. With 5 bases removed from V and 7 bases from J, the gap between germline ends came to 17 bases. The CDR3: CASSNQGPWGEKLFF. The CDR3, as DNA: TGCGCCAGCAGCAACCAGGGGCCCTGGGGTGAAAAACTGTTTTTT.

The V gene is TRBV7-2, the J gene TRBJ2-7; 7 bases match TRBD1. The CDR3 has 15 residues. Germline V gene data show CDR1 as SGHTA and CDR2 as FQGNSA. With 4 bases clipped from V and 0 bases from J, the junction kept 6 bases outside the gene matches. CDR3 protein: CASSSGTDPSYEQYF. CDR3 sequence (DNA): TGTGCCAGCAGCTCCGGGACAGACCCCTCCTACGAGCAGTACTTC.

This sequence joins TRBV6-1 and TRBJ2-2, with D perhaps matching TRBD1 or TRBD2 (5 bases each). Germline V CDR1 and CDR2: MNHNS, SASEGT. V was shortened by 7 bases and J by 0 bases, with 12 bases between the two germline ends. CDR3 length: 15 residues. The CDR3: CASIWGTANTGELFF. In nucleotides, the CDR3 is TGTGCCAGCATTTGGGGGACCGCGAACACCGGGGAGCTGTTTTTT.

The chain is built from TRBV15 and TRBJ2-7, with 11 positions matching TRBD2. V lost 2 bases and J lost 5; bases outside the gene matches: 11. CDR1 and CDR2 (germline): LNHNV, YYDKDF (reference sequence). This CDR3 spans 17 amino acids. The CDR3 sequence is CATSRSGTSGGLDEQYF. In DNA, the CDR3 is TGTGCCACCAGCAGATCCGGGACTAGCGGAGGGCTCGACGAGCAGTACTTC. Together with reference TRBV15 and TRBJ2-7, the CDR3 gives the full variable domain: DAMVIQNPRYQVTQFGKPVTLSCSQTLNHNVMYWYQQKSSQAPKLLFHYYDKDFNNEADTPDNFQSRRPNTSFCFLDIRSPGLGDTAMYLCATSRSGTSGGLDEQYFGPGTRLTVT.

This chain joins TRBV18 and TRBJ2-7, with D maybe TRBD2 (6 bases). Looked up from germline, CDR1 is KGHSH and CDR2 is LQKENI. V lost 4 bases, J lost 3 bases, and 13 bases lay in between. The CDR3 covers 14 residues. The CDR3: CASSRAGTLYEQYF. The CDR3 DNA reads TGTGCCAGCTCACGGGCGGGGACCCTCTACGAGCAGTACTTC.

This clone was seen more than once but under ten times. This sequence joins TRBV28 and TRBJ1-5; D unclear. Germline values: CDR1 MDHEN, CDR2 SYDVKM. With 7 bases removed from V and 6 bases from J, the gap between germline ends came to 13 bases. The CDR3 spans 13 residues. As DNA, the CDR3 is TGTGCCAGCACCGAAAACACACGTCAGCCCCAGCATTTT. It codes for CASTENTRQPQHF.

This clone was detected only a few times. The chain recombines TRBV11-2 with TRBJ2-6; D perhaps matches TRBD1 (6 bases). CDR3 length: 18 residues. Trimming shortened V by 5 bases and J by 3 bases, and 20 bases separated the two germline ends. Germline CDR1 reads SGHAT; CDR2 reads FQNNGV. The CDR3 sequence: CASSHLLRTAFGANVLTF. The CDR3, as DNA: TGTGCCAGCAGCCACCTACTCCGGACAGCCTTTGGGGCCAACGTCCTGACTTTC.

The J gene is TRBJ1-1, the V gene TRBV5-1; D is unresolved. With 6 bases removed from V and 4 bases from J, the gap between germline ends came to 16 bases. The germline V gene has CDR1 SGHRS and CDR2 YFSETQ. The CDR3 consists of 14 residues. CDR3 nucleotides: TGCGCCAGCACCACTACTGGCGGGAGCACTGAAGCTTTCTTT. Its translation is CASTTTGGSTEAFF. The entire variable domain, with the rest obtained from reference TRBV5-1 and TRBJ1-1, is as follows: KAGVTQTPRYLIKTRGQQVTLSCSPISGHRSVSWYQQTPGQGLQFLFEYFSETQRNKGNFPGRFSGRQFSNSRSEMNVSTLELGDSALYLCASTTTGGSTEAFFGQGTRLTVV.

The genes are TRBV27 and TRBJ2-3; D call uncertain. This CDR3 comprises 14 residues. The germline gives CDR1 MNHEY, CDR2 SMNVEV (reference sequence). V dropped 6 bases and J dropped 3 bases, with 13 bases sitting between them. The CDR3 DNA sequence: TGTGCCAGCAGCGACCGGTGGTGGACAGATACGCAGTATTTT. It translates to CASSDRWWTDTQYF.

The chain joins TRBV29-1 to TRBJ1-5; perhaps TRBD1 as D (5 bases). Trimming shortened V by 5 bases and J by 3 bases, and 11 bases separated the two germline ends. The germline gives CDR1 SQVTM, CDR2 ANQGSEA. This CDR3 contains 13 residues. CDR3 DNA: TGCAGCGTTTCGGGGCAGCCCAATCAGCCCCAGCATTTT. Translating gives CSVSGQPNQPQHF.

The genes are TRBV5-6 and TRBJ2-7; no definite D call. Germline V gene sequence: CDR1 SGHDT, CDR2 YYEEEE. The CDR3 length is 15 residues. Trimming left V 4 bases short and J 4 bases short, with 18 bases between. The CDR3: CASSATGAATYEQYF. CDR3 DNA: TGTGCCAGCAGCGCGACCGGTGCAGCCACTTACGAGCAGTACTTC. Variable domain in full (rest from reference TRBV5-6 and TRBJ2-7): DAGVTQSPTHLIKTRGQQVTLRCSPKSGHDTVSWYQQALGQGPQFIFQYYEEEERQRGNFPDRFSGHQFPNYSSELNVNALLLGDSALYLCASSATGAATYEQYFGPGTRLTVT.

This clone showed up just a few times. The V call is TRBV19, the J call TRBJ2-7; the match to TRBD1 covers 8 bases. V dropped 6 bases and J dropped 3; count of bases not matched to a gene: 10. The V gene's germline CDR1 is LNHDA and CDR2 SQIVND (reference sequence). The CDR3 has 15 amino acids. Written as DNA, the CDR3 is TGTGCCAGTAGCCGAGGGACAGGTGAGGACTACGAGCAGTACTTC. Amino acid sequence: CASSRGTGEDYEQYF.

A few counts support this clone. The chain carries TRBV5-4 and TRBJ1-1, with 10 bases matching TRBD1. J gave up 6 bases and V 0 bases, and 5 bases lay outside the gene matches. This CDR3 spans 15 amino acids. Germline V gene sequence: CDR1 SGHNT, CDR2 YYREEE (reference sequence). CDR3 loop: CASSLVGQGMSEAFF. CDR3 DNA sequence: TGTGCCAGCAGCTTGGTGGGACAGGGGATGTCTGAAGCTTTCTTT.

This clone was recorded a few times. The rearrangement links TRBV28 to TRBJ1-5; D is unclear. CDR1 and CDR2 from the germline V gene are MDHEN and SYDVKM. Between the trimmed V and J ends, which lost 5 bases and 7 bases, there was a span of 15 bases. This CDR3 contains 14 residues. The CDR3 DNA reads TGTGCCAGCAGTACCTACGGAGGCGGACAGCCCCAGCATTTT. Residues: CASSTYGGGQPQHF.

The V gene is TRBV29-1, the J gene TRBJ2-5; D gene unclear. The germline gives CDR1 SQVTM, CDR2 ANQGSEA. The CDR3 is made up of 11 amino acids. V lost 4 bases and J lost 3, with 6 bases in between. The CDR3 coding sequence is TGCAGCGTTGCTGGGGAAGAGACCCAGTACTTC. Its translation is CSVAGEETQYF.